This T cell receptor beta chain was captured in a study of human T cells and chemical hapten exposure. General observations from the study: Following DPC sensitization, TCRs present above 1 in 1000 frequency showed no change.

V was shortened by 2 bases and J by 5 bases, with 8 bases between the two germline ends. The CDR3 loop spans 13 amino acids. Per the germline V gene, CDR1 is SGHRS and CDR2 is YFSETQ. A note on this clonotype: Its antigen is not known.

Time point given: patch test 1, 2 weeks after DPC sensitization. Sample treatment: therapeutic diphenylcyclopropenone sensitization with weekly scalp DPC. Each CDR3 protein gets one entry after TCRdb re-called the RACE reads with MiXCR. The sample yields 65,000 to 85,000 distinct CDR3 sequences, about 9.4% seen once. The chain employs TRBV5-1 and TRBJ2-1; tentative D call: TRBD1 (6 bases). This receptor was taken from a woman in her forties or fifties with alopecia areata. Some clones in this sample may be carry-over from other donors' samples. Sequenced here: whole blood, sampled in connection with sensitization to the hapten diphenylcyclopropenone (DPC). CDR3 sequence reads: CASSFRDNNEQFF. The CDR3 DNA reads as TGCGCCAGCAGCTTCCGGGACAACAATGAGCAGTTCTTC.